The 7 T cell receptor beta chains reported below all come from one sample, sequenced in a study of CD8 T cells in Susac syndrome. When the RNA was reverse transcribed, random hexamers were used with an input of roughly 0.45 to 1 ug. TCRdb passed the immunoSEQ multiplex PCR reads through MiXCR, listing each CDR3 protein once. The data show 150,000 to 190,000 distinct CDR3 sequences, 85% to 95% seen once. Material: CD4+ T cells from PBMCs. The receptors were gathered from a human donor with Susac syndrome.

The CDR3 region has the DNA TGCAGTGCTAGGGCCTCGGGGGCGATTGGCTACACCTTC. It encodes CSARASGAIGYTF. The chain carries TRBV20-1 and TRBJ1-2; TRBD1 is a possible D gene (6 bases). The CDR3 covers 13 residues. The V end lost 3 bases, the J end lost 7 bases, and 15 bases lay between the germline ends. Per germline, CDR1 DFQATT and CDR2 SNEGSKA (reference sequence).

This rearrangement joins TRBV20-1 to TRBJ2-3, with TRBD2 matching 10 bases. The CDR3 length is 18 residues. Trimming took 0 bases from V and 0 from J; bases not matched to a gene: 9. Germline V CDR1 and CDR2: DFQATT, SNEGSKA (reference sequence). CDR3 DNA: TGCAGTGCTAGAGATGGATCTAGCGGGGGACCTAGCACAGATACGCAGTATTTT. Translating gives CSARDGSSGGPSTDTQYF.

V gene TRBV9 combines with J gene TRBJ2-2; a possible D gene is TRBD1 (6 bases). Germline CDR1 SGDLS, CDR2 YYNGEE. CDR3 length equals 15 residues. The germline V and J ends were trimmed by 4 bases and 2 bases, with 12 bases remaining between them. The CDR3 DNA is TGTGCCAGCAGCCCGGACAGAGCTAACACCGGGGAGCTGTTTTTT. Translation: CASSPDRANTGELFF.

This clonotype was detected once. This rearrangement joins TRBV24-1 to TRBJ2-1, with 9 positions matching TRBD1. The CDR3 totals 15 residues. V lost 3 bases, J lost 8 bases, and 7 bases stayed unmatched. Germline CDR1 reads KGHDR; CDR2 reads SFDVKD. CDR3 protein: CATSDGTGSRDEQFF. The CDR3 region has the DNA TGTGCCACCAGTGATGGGACAGGGAGCAGGGATGAGCAGTTCTTC.

The chain uses TRBV5-4 and TRBJ2-7, with D unclear. The CDR3 is 14 amino acids. Deletions cut 0 bases from V and 0 bases from J, with 7 bases between. From germline, CDR1 is SGHNT and CDR2 YYREEE (reference sequence). DNA of the CDR3: TGTGCCAGCAGCTTGGAGACGGCCTCCTACGAGCAGTACTTC. Translated, it gives CASSLETASYEQYF.

J is TRBJ1-2 and V is TRBV2; D ambiguous. V lost 6 bases, J lost 7 bases, and 9 bases lay in between. CDR3 size: 11 residues. In germline, CDR1 is SNHLY, CDR2 FYNNEI. CDR3 nucleotides: TGTGCCAGCAGCTGGACGGTTGGCTACACCTTC. Translation gives CASSWTVGYTF.

The chain employs TRBV5-4 and TRBJ1-1; D possibly corresponds to TRBD1 (6 bases). The V and J ends lost 4 bases and 5 bases respectively, with 15 bases between them. Germline CDR1 SGHNT, CDR2 YYREEE (reference sequence). This CDR3 contains 14 residues. The CDR3 is CASSAATGRTEAFF. CDR3 DNA: TGTGCCAGCAGCGCTGCAACAGGGAGGACTGAAGCTTTCTTT.